Following are 8 T cell receptor beta chains from one sample sequenced in a study of blood T cell repertoires in COVID-19. The method was immunoSEQ multiplex PCR; TCRdb's version includes in-frame clones alone and lacks a portion of them. The table includes about 670,000 clones, 75% to 90% detected once. Source material: peripheral blood. The receptors here all came from a woman under 30 with acute or convalescent COVID-19.

V usage is TRBV15 and J usage is TRBJ1-5, with TRBD1 as a possible D gene (5 bases). Germline-derived CDR1 and CDR2 are LNHNV and YYDKDF (reference sequence). This CDR3 comprises 13 residues. Deletions cut 8 bases from V and 2 bases from J, with 10 bases between. The CDR3 coding sequence is TGTGCCACCGGCACCAGGGGCAATCAGCCCCAGCATTTT. This translates into CATGTRGNQPQHF. The variable domain in full, with the rest retrieved from reference TRBV15 and TRBJ1-5, is DAMVIQNPRYQVTQFGKPVTLSCSQTLNHNVMYWYQQKSSQAPKLLFHYYDKDFNNEADTPDNFQSRRPNTSFCFLDIRSPGLGDTAMYLCATGTRGNQPQHFGDGTRLSIL.

Concerning this clone: Other DNA sequences in the sample encode the same CDR3. The V gene is TRBV9, the J gene TRBJ1-2, with 7 bases matching TRBD1. The length of the CDR3 is 13 residues. Unmatched junction bases numbered 0, after V lost 0 bases and J lost 4 bases. Germline CDR1 reads SGDLS; CDR2 reads YYNGEE. The CDR3 DNA reads TGTGCCAGCAGCGTAGACAGGGGCTATGGCTACACCTTC. Amino acid sequence: CASSVDRGYGYTF.

This clone appeared a single time. The chain has TRBV19 and TRBJ2-1; 8 bases line up with TRBD1. Trimming took 5 bases from V and 6 from J; bases not matched to a gene: 6. The germline gives CDR1 LNHDA, CDR2 SQIVND (reference sequence). This CDR3 has 14 residues. This CDR3 reads CASSGGQGRNEQFF. The CDR3 DNA sequence: TGTGCCAGTAGTGGCGGACAGGGCCGCAATGAGCAGTTCTTC.

The V call is TRBV5-6, the J call TRBJ1-2; D is unresolved. With 4 bases removed from V and 2 bases from J, the gap between germline ends came to 15 bases. The length of the CDR3 is 15 residues. Germline lookup yields CDR1 SGHDT and CDR2 YYEEEE. The CDR3 here is CASSNGLAQNYGYTF. CDR3 coding DNA: TGTGCCAGCAGCAACGGACTAGCCCAAAACTATGGCTACACCTTC.

V and J are TRBV24-1 and TRBJ2-1; the match to TRBD2 covers 13 bases. The CDR3 has 16 residues. Germline V gives CDR1 KGHDR, CDR2 SFDVKD. With 7 bases clipped from V and 8 bases from J, the junction kept 10 bases outside the gene matches. The CDR3 DNA reads TGTGCCACCAGGAAGGCACTAGCGGGGGGGCAGGATGAGCAGTTCTTC. This encodes CATRKALAGGQDEQFF.

V gene TRBV24-1 combines with J gene TRBJ2-2, with 14 bases identical to TRBD2. V was clipped by 10 bases and J by 7 bases; unmatched bases: 4. Germline values: CDR1 KGHDR, CDR2 SFDVKD. This CDR3 region has 14 residues. Here the CDR3 reads CATTSGGAGGELFF. DNA of the CDR3: TGTGCCACGACTAGCGGGGGGGCCGGCGGGGAGCTGTTTTTT.

Comment on this clone: Other DNA sequences in this specimen translate into the identical CDR3. The chain joins TRBV9 to TRBJ1-2; the D is unclear. The CDR3 covers 13 residues. The germline V gene encodes CDR1 SGDLS and CDR2 YYNGEE. V was pared by 2 bases and J by 2 bases, with 7 bases between. CDR3 in amino acids: CASSVERNYGYTF. The DNA for the CDR3 is TGTGCCAGCAGCGTTGAGAGGAACTATGGCTACACCTTC.

The rearrangement uses TRBV14 and TRBJ1-2; tentatively, D is TRBD1 (5 bases). The V gene lost 2 bases and the J gene lost 6 bases, with 13 bases spanning the gap. CDR1 and CDR2 from the germline V gene are SGHDN and FVKESK. The CDR3 has 14 amino acids. DNA of the CDR3: TGTGCCAGCAGCCAATTCCCTCCGGGGGATGGCTACACCTTC. Translated: CASSQFPPGDGYTF. Variable domain in full (rest from reference TRBV14 and TRBJ1-2): EAGVTQFPSHSVIEKGQTVTLRCDPISGHDNLYWYRRVMGKEIKFLLHFVKESKQDESGMPNNRFLAERTGGTYSTLKVQPAELEDSGVYFCASSQFPPGDGYTFGSGTRLTVV.